This T cell receptor (beta chain) was profiled in a study of TIL therapy for anti-PD-1-resistant metastatic lung cancer. Overall study results and limits: Treatment-naive, never-smoker and oncogene-addicted patients were overrepresented in this highly selected cohort.

This clone was counted once. Its cognate antigen is unknown. Time point reported: pre-treatment sample, taken before nivolumab and TIL therapy. Sequencing used immunoSEQ v3. Some clones are missing from TCRdb's copy, which holds only in-frame ones; the method was immunoSEQ multiplex PCR. Among fewer than 65,000 clones listed, approximately 80% were seen once. This CDR3 comprises 17 residues. Germline CDR1 SGDLS, CDR2 YYNGEE. V was shortened by 3 bases and J by 6 bases, with 23 bases between the two germline ends. Sample: blood, taken at baseline. The TCR was taken from a person between 25 and 80 years old with non-small cell lung cancer. The chain has TRBV9 and TRBJ2-3; a weak D match, TRBD1 (5 bases). CDR3 bases: TGTGCCAGCAGCGAGCCAACAGGTCTTGTCTTTTTGGATACGCAGTATTTT. Translating gives CASSEPTGLVFLDTQYF.